This T cell receptor beta chain was documented in a study of T cells in Graves' hyperthyroidism and ophthalmopathy (dated by TCRdb to the late 2010s). Background on the whole study: Peripheral blood was sampled at the time of initial diagnosis, prior to any treatment. The roughly 91 discovery patients were randomly divided into training and test sets at a 7:3 ratio. In addition, the study compared T-cell repertoires in thyroid tissue and in blood from about six Graves' hyperthyroidism patients. After blood sampling, hyperthyroidism patients were treated with methimazole at a starting dose of 30 mg daily, and ophthalmopathy patients were treated with high-dose intravenous methylprednisolone. According to the paper, TCR Vbeta CDR3 sequencing was carried out on roughly 130 peripheral blood samples, which came from 40 to 45 ophthalmopathy, around 75 hyperthyroidism and some 17 progressor patients. To identify distinguishing TCR V-J signatures, a discovery cohort of 100 or so patients was used, comprising 43 with Graves' ophthalmopathy and around 57 with stable Graves' hyperthyroidism. Prospective prediction of ophthalmopathy was tested in an independent validation cohort consisting of 18 to 20 hyperthyroidism patients and 15 or so patients who later progressed to ophthalmopathy. Broader findings and caveats from the paper: Sample size was not statistically predetermined, and blinding of investigators to group allocation was not performed. In validation, progression to ophthalmopathy was predicted by the model with more than 65% sensitivity and approximately 78% specificity, a median of roughly six months before onset. Most expanded thyroid clonotypes (frequency above 0.001) were also detected in blood, a finding suggesting that blood repertoires may reflect thyroid immune responses. A 13 V-J signature model separated ophthalmopathy from stable hyperthyroidism, with approximately 86% sensitivity and 81.08% specificity in cross-validation and 80%/75% in testing.

A few counts support this clonotype. What this receptor recognizes is not known. Nothing much larger sits one base from this clone, and base qualities are not available. The TCR beta CDR3 regions were amplified from the RNA transcripts. The TCR CDR3 was subjected to a first round of RT-PCR using the HTBI primer set and the Qiagen OneStep RT-PCR kit. A second multiplex PCR round built the libraries, followed by size selection and purification. Paired-end sequencing of the libraries was performed with 100 bp reads on an Illumina HiSeq2000. Concerning the study's data processing: SOAPnuke was used to process the raw data, removing reads that contained adapters or uncalled bases, had a mean Phred below 15, or lacked an exact match to the constant primer or identifier. High-quality paired reads were merged using COPE v1.2.5, and each unique nucleotide sequence was defined as a clonotype. MiTCR v1.1 was used to align the clonotypes against IMGT TRBV, TRBD and TRBJ reference segments. The analysis included only V-J combinations with a frequency above 0.0001, which together covered roughly 99% of the repertoires. The TCS score was defined as F50 (clonal expansion) divided by E x V (chaos), with BLOSUM62-based TCRdist calculated between CDR3 peptides within each V-J. Welch's t-statistics and random forest reduced roughly 530 V-J features to fewer than 15, which were used in a naive Bayes classifier (R e1071). TCRdb took the public reads, trimmed them with fastp at Q25, ran MiXCR for clone calling and kept in-frame beta chains. CDR3 protein sequences are deduplicated, and each keeps its most common genes and DNA. The V and J calls, along with clone size, are taken from TCRdb and not from the paper's own processing. The sample table lists about 400,000 distinct CDR3 sequences, approximately 15% of them with a count of one. 30% to 35% of the sample is taken by the ten largest.

Stable Graves' hyperthyroidism was defined as the absence of progression to ophthalmopathy over 18 months of follow-up. Hyperthyroidism patients were aged 18 to 65 years and newly diagnosed, with disease duration of less than 2 months. The study excluded patients with uncontrolled infections, other autoimmune diseases, pregnancy or lactation. Diagnoses relied on clinical symptoms, serum thyroxine and TRAb, thyroid ultrasound and orbital computed tomography. Ficoll-Paque density gradient centrifugation was used to isolate PBMCs from approximately 10 ml of fresh peripheral blood. Total RNA was extracted using Trizol reagent, and RNA quality was assessed on an Agilent 2100 Bioanalyzer. Sample: blood. This receptor was obtained from a young woman with Graves' hyperthyroidism.

The sequenced DNA is TGTGCCAGCAGCCCGGAAGGCAGCACTGAAGCTTTCTTT. Its product reads: CASSPEGSTEAFF. The rearranged chain carries TRBV7-3 and TRBJ1-1, with an unclear D gene assignment. Measured from the cysteine to the phenylalanine, the CDR3 is 13 residues long. Only the CDR3 part of the read is kept: 39 bases, read in frame from the first base. V gives up 5 bases and J gives up 4 bases, and the segment between their germline ends measures 11 bases. Via the germline V gene, CDR1 is SGHTA and CDR2 FQGTGA.